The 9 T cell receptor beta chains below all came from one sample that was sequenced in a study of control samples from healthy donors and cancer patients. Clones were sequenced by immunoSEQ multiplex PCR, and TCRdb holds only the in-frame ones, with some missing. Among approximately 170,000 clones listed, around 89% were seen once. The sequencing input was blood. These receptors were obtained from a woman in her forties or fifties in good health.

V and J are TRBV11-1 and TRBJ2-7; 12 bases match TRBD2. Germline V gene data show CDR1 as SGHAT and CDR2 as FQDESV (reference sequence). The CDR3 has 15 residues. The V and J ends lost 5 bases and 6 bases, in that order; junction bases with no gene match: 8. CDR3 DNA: TGTGCCAGCAGCCGGGTGACTAGCGGGAGTGGCGAGCAGTACTTC. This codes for CASSRVTSGSGEQYF.

In DNA, the CDR3 is TGTGCCAGCAGTGAAACACCGGGACAGACCTACGAGCAGTACTTC. This encodes CASSETPGQTYEQYF. The chain has TRBV2 and TRBJ2-7; 7 positions agree with TRBD1. Germline V gives CDR1 SNHLY, CDR2 FYNNEI. The J segment lost 2 bases and the V segment lost 2 bases, leaving 6 bases of the junction unmatched. CDR3 length: 15 residues.

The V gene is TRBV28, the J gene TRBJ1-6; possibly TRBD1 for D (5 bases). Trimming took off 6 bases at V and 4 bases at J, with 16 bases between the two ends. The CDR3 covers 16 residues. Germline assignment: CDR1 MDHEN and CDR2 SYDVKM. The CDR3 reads CASSTVLGRYNSPLHF. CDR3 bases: TGTGCCAGCAGCACCGTTTTGGGACGGTATAATTCACCCCTCCACTTT.

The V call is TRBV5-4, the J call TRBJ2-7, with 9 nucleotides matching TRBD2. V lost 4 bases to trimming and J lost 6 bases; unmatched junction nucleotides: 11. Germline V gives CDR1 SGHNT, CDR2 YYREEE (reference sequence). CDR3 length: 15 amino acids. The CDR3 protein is CASSPTLREGPEQYF. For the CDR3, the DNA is TGTGCCAGCAGCCCCACCTTGCGGGAGGGCCCCGAGCAGTACTTC.

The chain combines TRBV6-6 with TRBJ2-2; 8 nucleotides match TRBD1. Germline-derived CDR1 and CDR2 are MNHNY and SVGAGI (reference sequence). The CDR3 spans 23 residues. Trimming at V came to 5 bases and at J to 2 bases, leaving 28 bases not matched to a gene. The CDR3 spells CASSPSPRSDREPTRFNTGELFF. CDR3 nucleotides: TGTGCCAGCAGTCCCTCCCCCCGATCGGACAGGGAGCCCACAAGATTCAACACCGGGGAGCTGTTTTTT.

In nucleotides, the CDR3 is TGCAGTGCTATGGAGGAGACCCAGTACTTC. Amino acids: CSAMEETQYF. The chain is built from TRBV20-1 and TRBJ2-5; D call uncertain. CDR3 length: 10 residues. Germline V gene data show CDR1 as DFQATT and CDR2 as SNEGSKA (reference sequence). The ends were cut back, 4 bases at V and 5 bases at J, with 5 bases in the middle.

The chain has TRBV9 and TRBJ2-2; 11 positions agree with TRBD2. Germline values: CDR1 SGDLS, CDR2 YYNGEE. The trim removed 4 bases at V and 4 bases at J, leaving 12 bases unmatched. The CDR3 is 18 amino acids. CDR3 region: CASSPPPGTSGLTGELFF. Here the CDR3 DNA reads TGTGCCAGCAGCCCACCACCCGGGACTAGCGGACTCACCGGGGAGCTGTTTTTT.

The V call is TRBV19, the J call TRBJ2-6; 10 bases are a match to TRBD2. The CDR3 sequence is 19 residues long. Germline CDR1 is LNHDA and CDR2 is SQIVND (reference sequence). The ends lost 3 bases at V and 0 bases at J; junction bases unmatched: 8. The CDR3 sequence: CASSIGRAGGSSGANVLTF. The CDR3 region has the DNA TGTGCCAGTAGTATCGGAAGAGCGGGAGGGAGCTCTGGGGCCAACGTCCTGACTTTC.

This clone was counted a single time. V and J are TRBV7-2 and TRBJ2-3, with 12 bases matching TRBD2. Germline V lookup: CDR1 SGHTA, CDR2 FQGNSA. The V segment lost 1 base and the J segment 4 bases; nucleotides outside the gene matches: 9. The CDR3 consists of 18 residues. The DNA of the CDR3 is TGTGCCAGCAGCTTAGGCGGGCTAGCGGGGGGGTTGGCAGATACGCAGTATTTT. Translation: CASSLGGLAGGLADTQYF.